This T cell receptor beta chain emerged from a study of OX40 agonist ivuxolimab in advanced cancers. Study-wide results and caveats: Clonal expansion was seen in CD4+ and CD8+ blood T cells by week 6 at 0.1 to 3.0 mg/kg. Some of the lowest clonal expansion was seen in partial responders at 0.1-3.0 mg/kg.

A note on this clone: Its antigen is as yet unknown.

Produced via immunoSEQ multiplex PCR; TCRdb's table is partial and in-frame only. This table holds 90,000 or so clones, about 89% found once. Germline V CDR1 and CDR2: GTSNPN, SVGIG (reference sequence). Trimming took 5 bases from V and 3 from J; bases not matched to a gene: 4. The CDR3 runs to 14 residues. The sequencing used CD4+ or CD8+ T cells sorted from blood, collected in a trial of the OX40 agonist ivuxolimab. The source is an adult with an advanced solid tumor such as melanoma, head and neck, liver or kidney cancer. J is TRBJ2-2 and V is TRBV30; 9 nucleotides agree with TRBD1. The CDR3 DNA sequence: TGTGCCTGGTGGGACAGGGACTACACCGGGGAGCTGTTTTTT. This gives the protein CAWWDRDYTGELFF.